This TCR beta chain was captured in a study of T cells after yellow fever vaccination. Germline V gene lookup returns CDR1 SGHAT and CDR2 FQNNGV. V gave up 3 bases and J gave up 0 bases, with 5 bases separating them. The CDR3 is made up of 13 amino acids. The table lists this clonotype with many counts. Using its own MiXCR run on the 5' RACE reads, TCRdb lists one record per CDR3 protein. The table has 110,000 to 150,000 distinct CDR3 sequences, about 7% seen once. The rearrangement uses TRBV11-2 and TRBJ2-5; D is unresolved. The material was CD4+ T cells sorted from PBMCs, obtained 10 days after the yellow fever booster vaccination. The origin of this receptor is a man aged 25 to 40 who received the YFV17D yellow fever vaccine. In DNA form, the CDR3 reads TGTGCCAGCAGCTTTAACCACCAAGAGACCCAGTACTTC. Amino acids: CASSFNHQETQYF.